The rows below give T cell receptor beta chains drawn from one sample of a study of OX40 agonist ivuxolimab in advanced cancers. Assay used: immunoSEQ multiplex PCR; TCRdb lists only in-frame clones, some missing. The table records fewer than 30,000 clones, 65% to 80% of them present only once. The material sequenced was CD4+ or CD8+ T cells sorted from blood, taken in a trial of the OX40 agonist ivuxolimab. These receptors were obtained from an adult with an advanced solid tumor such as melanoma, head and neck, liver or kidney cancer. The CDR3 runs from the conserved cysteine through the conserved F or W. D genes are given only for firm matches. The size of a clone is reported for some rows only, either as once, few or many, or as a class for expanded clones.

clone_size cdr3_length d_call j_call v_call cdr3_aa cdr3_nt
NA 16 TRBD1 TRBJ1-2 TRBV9 CASSAVTGGSSYGYTF TGTGCCAGCAGCGCTGTAACAGGGGGCAGTAGCTATGGCTACACCTTC
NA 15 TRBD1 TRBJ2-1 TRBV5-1 CASSYPGGLHNEQFF TGCGCCAGCAGCTACCCAGGGGGCTTGCACAATGAGCAGTTCTTC
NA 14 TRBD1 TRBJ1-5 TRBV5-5 CASSPGTVRQPQHF TGTGCCAGCAGCCCCGGGACAGTCCGACAGCCCCAGCATTTT
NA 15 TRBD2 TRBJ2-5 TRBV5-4 CASSSLAFSQETQYF TGTGCCAGCAGCTCACTAGCGTTTTCCCAAGAGACCCAGTACTTC
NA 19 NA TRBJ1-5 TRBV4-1 CASSQELGDFVSPNQPQHF TGCGCCAGCAGCCAAGAATTGGGGGATTTCGTGAGTCCCAATCAGCCCCAGCATTTT
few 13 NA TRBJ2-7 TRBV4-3 CASSQAQGNEQYF TGCGCCAGCAGCCAAGCACAGGGAAACGAGCAGTACTTC
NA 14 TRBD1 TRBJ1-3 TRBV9 CASSVGQGGNTIYF TGTGCCAGCAGCGTCGGACAGGGTGGAAACACCATATATTTT
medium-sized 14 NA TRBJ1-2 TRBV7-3 CASSPDGGSYGYTF TGTGCCAGCAGCCCTGACGGGGGCAGCTATGGCTACACCTTC
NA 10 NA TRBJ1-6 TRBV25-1 CASRISPLHF TGTGCCAGCAGAATTTCACCCCTCCACTTT
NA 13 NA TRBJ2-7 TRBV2 CASTWTEAYEQYF TGTGCCAGCACCTGGACGGAAGCCTACGAGCAGTACTTC
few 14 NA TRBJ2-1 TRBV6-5 CASSYSLEGNEQFF TGTGCCAGCAGTTACTCTTTGGAGGGAAATGAGCAGTTCTTC
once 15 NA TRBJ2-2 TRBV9 CASSPGTLNTGELFF TGTGCCAGCAGCCCTGGGACTTTAAACACCGGGGAGCTGTTTTTT
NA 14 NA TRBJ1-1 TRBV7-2 CASSLAGVNTEAFF TGTGCCAGCAGCTTGGCAGGGGTGAACACTGAAGCTTTCTTT
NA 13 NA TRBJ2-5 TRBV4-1 CASSQDLRETQYF TGCGCCAGCAGCCAAGATCTCCGGGAGACCCAGTACTTC
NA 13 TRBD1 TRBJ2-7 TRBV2 CASRGTGSHEQYF TGTGCCAGCAGGGGGACAGGGTCCCACGAGCAGTACTTC
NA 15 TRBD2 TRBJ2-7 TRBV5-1 CASSRGLAGPGEQYF TGCGCCAGCAGCCGGGGACTAGCGGGGCCTGGGGAGCAGTACTTC
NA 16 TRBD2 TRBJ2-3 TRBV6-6 CASSSLAGGPTDTQYF TGTGCCAGCAGTTCTCTAGCGGGGGGGCCCACAGATACGCAGTATTTT
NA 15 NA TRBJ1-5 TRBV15 CATSRGKGGNQPQHF TGTGCCACCAGCAGAGGAAAGGGGGGCAATCAGCCCCAGCATTTT